This T cell receptor beta chain comes out of a study of T cell changes during pregnancy in multiple sclerosis. The CDR3 is 13 residues long. Germline V gives CDR1 SNHLY, CDR2 FYNNEI. Deletions cut 3 bases from V and 3 bases from J, with 8 bases between. This clone was picked up a small number of times. Using immunoSEQ multiplex PCR, the repertoire was profiled, and TCRdb retains in-frame clones only, with some absent. The sample records about 40,000 clones, roughly 87% being singletons. This sample comprised CD4+ T cells from peripheral blood mononuclear cells, obtained after pregnancy. This sequence was found in a female donor with multiple sclerosis, enrolled in a pregnancy study. This chain links TRBV2 with TRBJ1-1; unclear D gene. The CDR3 spells CASSELRDTEAFF. In DNA form, the CDR3 reads TGTGCCAGCAGTGAGTTGAGGGACACTGAAGCTTTCTTT.